These T cell receptor beta chains were read from a single sample in a study of naive CD8 T cells in extremely preterm neonates. Repertoires were generated with immunoSEQ multiplex PCR, while TCRdb's copy carries only in-frame clones and drops some. The top ten clones hold approximately 0.36% of a sample with thousands of clones, around 98% of them seen once. Sequenced: naive CD8+ T cells from cord blood. The receptors here all came from a newborn in good health. Each CDR3 is given with its conserved first and last residue. D genes are given only for firm matches. The size of a clone is reported for some rows only, either as once, few or many, or as a class for expanded clones.

V gene: TRBV12-1
D gene: NA
J gene: TRBJ2-2
clone size: NA
CDR3 DNA: TGTGCCAGCAGAGCAAAGGAGTTGACCGGGGAGCTGTTTTTT
CDR3 protein: CASRAKELTGELFF

V gene: TRBV6-6
D gene: TRBD2
J gene: TRBJ2-2
clone size: NA
CDR3 DNA: TGTGCCAGCAGTTACGCGGGGGTCACCGGGGAGCTGTTTTTT
CDR3 protein: CASSYAGVTGELFF

V gene: TRBV4-1
D gene: TRBD1
J gene: TRBJ1-1
clone size: NA
CDR3 DNA: TGCGCCAGCAGCCCCGGGACAGGGGGGAACACTGAAGCTTTCTTT
CDR3 protein: CASSPGTGGNTEAFF

V gene: TRBV6-1
D gene: NA
J gene: TRBJ1-5
clone size: NA
CDR3 DNA: TGTGCCAGCAGCGGGGACAACTCCTTTAATCAGCCCCAGCATTTT
CDR3 protein: CASSGDNSFNQPQHF

V gene: TRBV10-2
D gene: TRBD2
J gene: TRBJ2-5
clone size: NA
CDR3 DNA: TGCGCCAGCAGTGAACTAGCGGGGGAGACCCAGTACTTC
CDR3 protein: CASSELAGETQYF

V gene: TRBV6-5
D gene: TRBD1
J gene: TRBJ1-5
clone size: NA
CDR3 DNA: TGTGCCAGCAGTTACTCGAGGACAGGTAATCAGCCCCAGCATTTT
CDR3 protein: CASSYSRTGNQPQHF

V gene: TRBV7-9
D gene: NA
J gene: TRBJ2-1
clone size: NA
CDR3 DNA: TGTGCCAGCAGCTTAGAGGTTACTACCCTTGTCAGAAATGAGCAGTTCTTC
CDR3 protein: CASSLEVTTLVRNEQFF

V gene: TRBV10-2
D gene: NA
J gene: TRBJ1-1
clone size: NA
CDR3 DNA: TGCGCCAGCAGTGAACCCGGGACAGAAGCTTTCTTT
CDR3 protein: CASSEPGTEAFF

V gene: TRBV6-5
D gene: NA
J gene: TRBJ1-1
clone size: NA
CDR3 DNA: TGTGCCAGCAGTTACGACGGGTCATTAAGTGCTGAAGCTTTCTTT
CDR3 protein: CASSYDGSLSAEAFF

V gene: TRBV4-1
D gene: NA
J gene: TRBJ2-3
clone size: once
CDR3 DNA: TGCGCCAGCAGCCAAGATTCCGGCACAGATACGCAGTATTTT
CDR3 protein: CASSQDSGTDTQYF

V gene: TRBV4-3
D gene: NA
J gene: TRBJ1-1
clone size: NA
CDR3 DNA: TGCGCCAGCAGCCAAGGTGTCAGGGTGAACACTGAAGCTTTCTTT
CDR3 protein: CASSQGVRVNTEAFF

V gene: TRBV5-5
D gene: TRBD1
J gene: TRBJ1-5
clone size: NA
CDR3 DNA: TGTGCCAGCAGCTTGACAGGGGGCAATCAGCCCCAGCATTTT
CDR3 protein: CASSLTGGNQPQHF

V gene: TRBV2
D gene: TRBD2
J gene: TRBJ2-7
clone size: NA
CDR3 DNA: TGTGCCACTAGGGGACTAGCGGGGAACGAGCAGTACTTC
CDR3 protein: CATRGLAGNEQYF

V gene: TRBV19
D gene: NA
J gene: TRBJ1-3
clone size: NA
CDR3 DNA: TGTGCCAGTAGTCCATCATTGGACAGTGGAAACACCATATATTTT
CDR3 protein: CASSPSLDSGNTIYF

V gene: TRBV4-1
D gene: NA
J gene: TRBJ2-5
clone size: NA
CDR3 DNA: TGCGCCAGCAGCCAAGGAGGTGGCGGGGGCCCAGAACAAGAGACCCAGTACTTC
CDR3 protein: CASSQGGGGGPEQETQYF

V gene: TRBV7-9
D gene: TRBD2
J gene: TRBJ2-1
clone size: NA
CDR3 DNA: TGTGCCAGCAGCGCGTCATCCGGGACTAGTTACAATGAGCAGTTCTTC
CDR3 protein: CASSASSGTSYNEQFF

V gene: TRBV27
D gene: TRBD1
J gene: TRBJ1-1
clone size: once
CDR3 DNA: TGTGCCAGCAGTTACAGGGGAAGCACTGAAGCTTTCTTT
CDR3 protein: CASSYRGSTEAFF

V gene: TRBV25-1
D gene: TRBD2
J gene: TRBJ2-5
clone size: NA
CDR3 DNA: TGTGCCAGCAGTGATAGCGGGGGTGAGACCCAGTACTTC
CDR3 protein: CASSDSGGETQYF

V gene: TRBV7-9
D gene: TRBD2
J gene: TRBJ2-3
clone size: NA
CDR3 DNA: TGTGCCAGCAGCTCACAGCGGGGATTAGATACGCAGTATTTT
CDR3 protein: CASSSQRGLDTQYF

V gene: TRBV12-5
D gene: TRBD1
J gene: TRBJ1-2
clone size: NA
CDR3 DNA: TGTGCTAGTGGTTTGGTACCCGACAGGGACAATGGCTACACCTTC
CDR3 protein: CASGLVPDRDNGYTF

V gene: TRBV5-1
D gene: TRBD2
J gene: TRBJ2-7
clone size: NA
CDR3 DNA: TGCGCCAGCAGCTTGGCGGGACTAGCGGGGGCCACCTACGAGCAGTACTTC
CDR3 protein: CASSLAGLAGATYEQYF

V gene: TRBV4-1
D gene: TRBD2
J gene: TRBJ2-1
clone size: NA
CDR3 DNA: TGCGCCAGCAGCCAAGATACTAGCGGGGGGGGTGAGCAGTTCTTC
CDR3 protein: CASSQDTSGGGEQFF

V gene: TRBV5-1
D gene: TRBD2
J gene: TRBJ2-3
clone size: once
CDR3 DNA: TGCGCCAGCAGCCCGGGACTAGCGGGGGGCCCCACAGATACGCAGTATTTT
CDR3 protein: CASSPGLAGGPTDTQYF

V gene: TRBV9
D gene: TRBD1
J gene: TRBJ1-6
clone size: NA
CDR3 DNA: TGTGCCAGCAGCGTAAGCGGGACAGGTTCACCCCTCCACTTT
CDR3 protein: CASSVSGTGSPLHF

V gene: TRBV11-2
D gene: NA
J gene: TRBJ2-7
clone size: NA
CDR3 DNA: TGTGCCAGCAGCTTAGGGTACAACTACGAGCAGTACTTC
CDR3 protein: CASSLGYNYEQYF

V gene: TRBV7-9
D gene: TRBD2
J gene: TRBJ2-1
clone size: NA
CDR3 DNA: TGTGCCAGCAGCTTAACTAGCGGGGGAAGCTCCTACAATGAGCAGTTCTTC
CDR3 protein: CASSLTSGGSSYNEQFF

V gene: TRBV13
D gene: NA
J gene: TRBJ2-3
clone size: once
CDR3 DNA: TGTGCCAGCAGCTTATCCCCGACTGGAGCGAGGGATACGCAGTATTTT
CDR3 protein: CASSLSPTGARDTQYF

V gene: TRBV9
D gene: TRBD1
J gene: TRBJ2-5
clone size: NA
CDR3 DNA: TGTGCCAGCAGCCCCCGACAGGGAGCAGAGACCCAGTACTTC
CDR3 protein: CASSPRQGAETQYF

V gene: TRBV19
D gene: NA
J gene: TRBJ2-3
clone size: NA
CDR3 DNA: TGTGCCAGTAGTCATAGTACAGGGACAGATACGCAGTATTTT
CDR3 protein: CASSHSTGTDTQYF

V gene: TRBV13
D gene: NA
J gene: TRBJ1-5
clone size: once
CDR3 DNA: TGTGCCAGCAGCCTAGGGACCGGGGGGTCGGCCCAGCATTTT
CDR3 protein: CASSLGTGGSAQHF

V gene: TRBV9
D gene: TRBD2
J gene: TRBJ2-2
clone size: NA
CDR3 DNA: TGTGCCAGCAGCGTAGGACCCCGGGCTAGCGGGGGCCACATCGCGAACACCGGGGAGCTGTTTTTT
CDR3 protein: CASSVGPRASGGHIANTGELFF

V gene: TRBV21-1
D gene: NA
J gene: TRBJ2-1
clone size: NA
CDR3 DNA: TGTGCCAGCAGCTCCCAGGGACAGGGGGCTTGGAGGAACAATGAGCAGTTCTTC
CDR3 protein: CASSSQGQGAWRNNEQFF

V gene: TRBV13
D gene: NA
J gene: TRBJ1-1
clone size: NA
CDR3 DNA: TGTGCCAGCAGCTTATGGAGGACTGAAGCTTTCTTT
CDR3 protein: CASSLWRTEAFF

V gene: TRBV12-5
D gene: NA
J gene: TRBJ1-2
clone size: NA
CDR3 DNA: TGTGCTAGTGGTTTGCCCCCCGAGTCAGGGATTAACTATGGCTACACCTTC
CDR3 protein: CASGLPPESGINYGYTF

V gene: TRBV6-6
D gene: NA
J gene: TRBJ1-1
clone size: NA
CDR3 DNA: TGTGCCAGCAGCGGAAGCGAGGGCACTGAAGCTTTCTTT
CDR3 protein: CASSGSEGTEAFF

V gene: TRBV13
D gene: TRBD1
J gene: TRBJ1-1
clone size: NA
CDR3 DNA: TGTGCCAGCAGCTTAGCTCGGGCAGGGGGCAACACTGAAGCTTTCTTT
CDR3 protein: CASSLARAGGNTEAFF

V gene: TRBV11-2
D gene: NA
J gene: TRBJ1-1
clone size: NA
CDR3 DNA: TGTGCCAGCAGCTTAGGAGGGGGGGCAATAGGTTTCTTT
CDR3 protein: CASSLGGGAIGFF

V gene: TRBV5-1
D gene: NA
J gene: TRBJ2-7
clone size: NA
CDR3 DNA: TGCGCCAGCAGCTTGGGGGTACAGGACTACTCCTACGAGCAGTACTTC
CDR3 protein: CASSLGVQDYSYEQYF

V gene: TRBV6-1
D gene: TRBD2
J gene: TRBJ2-1
clone size: NA
CDR3 DNA: TGTGCCAGCAGTGAAGCTATAACGGCGGGGGGGCTCTACAATGAGCAGTTCTTC
CDR3 protein: CASSEAITAGGLYNEQFF

V gene: TRBV7-2
D gene: NA
J gene: TRBJ2-7
clone size: NA
CDR3 DNA: TGTGCCAGCAGCTTAATTAGTCCGTCCGAGCAGTACTTC
CDR3 protein: CASSLISPSEQYF

V gene: TRBV20-1
D gene: NA
J gene: TRBJ1-1
clone size: few
CDR3 DNA: TGCAGTGCCACGGGCACTGAAGCTTTCTTT
CDR3 protein: CSATGTEAFF

V gene: TRBV27
D gene: NA
J gene: TRBJ2-7
clone size: NA
CDR3 DNA: TGTGCCAGCAGTTTATCAGGGGCCTACGAGCAGTACTTC
CDR3 protein: CASSLSGAYEQYF

V gene: TRBV9
D gene: TRBD2
J gene: TRBJ2-2
clone size: NA
CDR3 DNA: TGTGCCAGCAGCCCCCCCATCGGGGGGGCTGGGGGGGAGCTGTTTTTT
CDR3 protein: CASSPPIGGAGGELFF

V gene: TRBV4-2
D gene: NA
J gene: TRBJ2-7
clone size: NA
CDR3 DNA: TGTGCCAGCAGCCAACTAGCTGGCGAGCAGTACTTC
CDR3 protein: CASSQLAGEQYF

V gene: TRBV5-6
D gene: TRBD2
J gene: TRBJ2-5
clone size: NA
CDR3 DNA: TGTGCCAGCAGCTTGGCGCTAGCGGGGCTGGGGACCCAGTACTTC
CDR3 protein: CASSLALAGLGTQYF

V gene: TRBV30
D gene: NA
J gene: TRBJ2-5
clone size: NA
CDR3 DNA: TGTGCCTGGGATTCCGGGACACAAGAGACCCAGTACTTC
CDR3 protein: CAWDSGTQETQYF

V gene: TRBV7-2
D gene: TRBD2
J gene: TRBJ2-1
clone size: NA
CDR3 DNA: TGTGCCAGCAGCTTTTCGGGGGGGCCCGGCAATGAGCAGTTCTTC
CDR3 protein: CASSFSGGPGNEQFF

V gene: TRBV15
D gene: TRBD2
J gene: TRBJ2-1
clone size: once
CDR3 DNA: TGTGCCACCAGCGGTAGCGGGCGCTACAATGAGCAGTTCTTC
CDR3 protein: CATSGSGRYNEQFF

V gene: TRBV11-2
D gene: NA
J gene: TRBJ1-1
clone size: NA
CDR3 DNA: TGTGCCAGCAGCTGGGGACAGAACACTGAAGCTTTCTTT
CDR3 protein: CASSWGQNTEAFF

V gene: TRBV29-1
D gene: NA
J gene: TRBJ2-7
clone size: NA
CDR3 DNA: TGCAGCGTTGAGGGTTCAGGGTACGAGCAGTACTTC
CDR3 protein: CSVEGSGYEQYF